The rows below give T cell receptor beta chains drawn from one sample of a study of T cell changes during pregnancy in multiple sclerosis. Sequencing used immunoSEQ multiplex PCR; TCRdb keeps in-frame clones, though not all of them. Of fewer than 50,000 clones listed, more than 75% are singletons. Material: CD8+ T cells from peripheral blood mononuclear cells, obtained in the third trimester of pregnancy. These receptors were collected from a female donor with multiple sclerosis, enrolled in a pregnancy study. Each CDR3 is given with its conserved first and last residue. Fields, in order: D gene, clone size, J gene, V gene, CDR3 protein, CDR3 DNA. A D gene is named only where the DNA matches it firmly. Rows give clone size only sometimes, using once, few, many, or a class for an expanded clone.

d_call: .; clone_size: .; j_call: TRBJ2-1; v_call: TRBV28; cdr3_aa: CASSSSGFWSNEQFF; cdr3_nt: TGTGCCAGCAGTTCCTCAGGGTTTTGGAGCAATGAGCAGTTCTTC
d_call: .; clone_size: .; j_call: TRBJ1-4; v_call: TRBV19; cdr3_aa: CASGWPNEKLFF; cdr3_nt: TGTGCCAGTGGCTGGCCTAATGAAAAACTGTTTTTT
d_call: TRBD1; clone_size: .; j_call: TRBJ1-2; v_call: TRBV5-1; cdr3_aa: CASSLWGQKALNYGYTF; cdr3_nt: TGCGCCAGCAGCTTGTGGGGACAGAAAGCTTTAAACTATGGCTACACCTTC
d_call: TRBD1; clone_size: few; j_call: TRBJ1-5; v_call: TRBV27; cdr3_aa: CASSGSTGGSNQPQHF; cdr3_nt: TGTGCCAGCAGTGGATCGACAGGGGGAAGCAATCAGCCCCAGCATTTT
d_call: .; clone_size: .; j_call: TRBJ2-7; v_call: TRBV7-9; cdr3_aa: CASSILDRPYEQYF; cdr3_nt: TGTGCCAGCAGTATCTTGGACAGACCCTACGAGCAGTACTTC
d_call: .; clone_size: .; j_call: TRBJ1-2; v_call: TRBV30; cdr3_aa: CAWSVRQSVDGYTF; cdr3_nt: TGTGCCTGGAGTGTGAGACAGAGCGTAGATGGCTACACCTTC
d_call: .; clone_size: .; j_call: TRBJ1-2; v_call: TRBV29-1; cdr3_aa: CSVGGDSYGYTF; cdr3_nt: TGCAGCGTGGGGGGGGATTCCTATGGCTACACCTTC
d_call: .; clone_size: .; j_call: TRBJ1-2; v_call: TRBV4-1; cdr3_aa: CASSHPTANYGYTF; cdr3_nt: TGCGCCAGCAGCCATCCGACAGCTAACTATGGCTACACCTTC
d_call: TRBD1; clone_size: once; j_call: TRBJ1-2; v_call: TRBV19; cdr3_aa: CASKMGQGEVRGYTF; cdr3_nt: TGTGCCAGTAAGATGGGGCAGGGGGAGGTGCGTGGCTACACCTTC
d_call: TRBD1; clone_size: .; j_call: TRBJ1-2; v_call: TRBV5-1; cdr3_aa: CASSLSRDRGGYGYTF; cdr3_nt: TGCGCCAGCAGCTTGAGCCGGGACAGGGGAGGCTATGGCTACACCTTC
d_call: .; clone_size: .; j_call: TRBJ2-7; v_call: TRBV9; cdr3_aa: CASSVGVGLSSYEQYF; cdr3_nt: TGTGCCAGCAGCGTAGGGGTAGGACTGAGCTCCTACGAGCAGTACTTC
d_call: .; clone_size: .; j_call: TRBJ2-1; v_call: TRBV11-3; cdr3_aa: CASSNLGGSPYNEQFF; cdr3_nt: TGTGCCAGCAGCAATCTTGGGGGGTCGCCCTACAATGAGCAGTTCTTC
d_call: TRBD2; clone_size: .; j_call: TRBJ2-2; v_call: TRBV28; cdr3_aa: CASSLWASGNTGELFF; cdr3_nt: TGTGCCAGCAGTTTATGGGCTAGCGGTAACACCGGGGAGCTGTTTTTT
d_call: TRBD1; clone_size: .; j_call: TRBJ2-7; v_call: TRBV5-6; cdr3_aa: CASSPGTAVTYEQYF; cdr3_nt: TGTGCCAGCAGCCCCGGGACAGCGGTAACCTACGAGCAGTACTTC
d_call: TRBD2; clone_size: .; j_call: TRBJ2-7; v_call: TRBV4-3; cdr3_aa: CASSQETSGAFYEQYF; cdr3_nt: TGCGCCAGCAGCCAAGAAACTAGCGGGGCCTTCTACGAGCAGTACTTC
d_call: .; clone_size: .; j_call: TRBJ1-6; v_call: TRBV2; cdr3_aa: CASSGEARVANSPLHF; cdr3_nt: TGTGCCAGCAGTGGAGAAGCGAGGGTGGCTAATTCACCCCTCCACTTT
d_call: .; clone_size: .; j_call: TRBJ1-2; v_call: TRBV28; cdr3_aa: CASSWSGIASGYTF; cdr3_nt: TGTGCCAGCAGTTGGTCCGGGATCGCAAGTGGCTACACCTTC
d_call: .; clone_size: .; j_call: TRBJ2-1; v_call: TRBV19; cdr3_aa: CASSIGSVVALFF; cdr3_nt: TGTGCCAGTAGTATAGGCAGCGTAGTGGCTTTGTTCTTC
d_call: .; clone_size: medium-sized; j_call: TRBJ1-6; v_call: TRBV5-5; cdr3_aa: CASSSGRGMVSSPLHF; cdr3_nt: TGTGCCAGCAGCTCAGGAAGGGGAATGGTCTCTTCACCCCTCCACTTT
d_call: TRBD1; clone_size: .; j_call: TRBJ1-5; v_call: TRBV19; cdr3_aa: CASRRDREGNQPQHF; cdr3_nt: TGTGCCAGTAGGCGGGACAGGGAAGGCAATCAGCCCCAGCATTTT
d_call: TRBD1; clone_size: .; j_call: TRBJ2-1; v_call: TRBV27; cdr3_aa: CASSSRDREGEQFF; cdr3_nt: TGTGCCAGCAGCTCGAGGGACAGGGAGGGTGAGCAGTTCTTC
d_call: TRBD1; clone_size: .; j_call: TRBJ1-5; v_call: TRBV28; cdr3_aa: CASSLGQARSNQPQHF; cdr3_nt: TGTGCCAGCAGTCTAGGACAGGCTCGGAGCAATCAGCCCCAGCATTTT
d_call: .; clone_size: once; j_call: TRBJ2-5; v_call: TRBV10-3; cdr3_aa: CAIATGDQETQYF; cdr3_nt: TGTGCCATCGCGACGGGAGATCAAGAGACCCAGTACTTC
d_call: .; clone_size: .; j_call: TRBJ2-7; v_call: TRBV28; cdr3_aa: CASSLYGTLYEQYF; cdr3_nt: TGTGCCAGCAGTTTATACGGGACTCTCTACGAGCAGTACTTC
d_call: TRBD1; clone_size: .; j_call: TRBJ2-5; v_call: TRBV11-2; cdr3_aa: CASSSRDRDFQETQYF; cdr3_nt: TGTGCCAGCAGCTCCCGGGACAGGGACTTTCAAGAGACCCAGTACTTC
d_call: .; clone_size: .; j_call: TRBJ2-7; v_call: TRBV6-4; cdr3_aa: CASSALGGAYEQYF; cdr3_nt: TGTGCCAGCAGCGCCCTGGGCGGGGCCTACGAGCAGTACTTC
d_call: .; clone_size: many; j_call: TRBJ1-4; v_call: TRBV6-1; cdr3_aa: CASSAGTGHEKLFF; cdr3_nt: TGTGCCAGCAGTGCCGGAACAGGGCATGAAAAACTGTTTTTT
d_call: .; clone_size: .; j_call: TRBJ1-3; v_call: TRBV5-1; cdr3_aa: CASSLGDLGNTIYF; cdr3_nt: TGCGCCAGCAGCTTGGGGGACTTGGGGAACACCATATATTTT
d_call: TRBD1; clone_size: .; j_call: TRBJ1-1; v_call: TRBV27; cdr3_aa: CASSLMSGGRTEAFF; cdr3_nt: TGTGCCAGCAGTTTAATGTCAGGGGGCAGGACTGAAGCTTTCTTT
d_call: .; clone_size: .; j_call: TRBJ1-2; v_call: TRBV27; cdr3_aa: CASILWGGFGYTF; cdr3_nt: TGTGCCAGCATCCTCTGGGGGGGGTTTGGCTACACCTTC
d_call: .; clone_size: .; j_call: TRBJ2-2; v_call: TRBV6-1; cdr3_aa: CASSEAEADTGELFF; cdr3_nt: TGTGCCAGCAGTGAAGCGGAGGCTGACACCGGGGAGCTGTTTTTT